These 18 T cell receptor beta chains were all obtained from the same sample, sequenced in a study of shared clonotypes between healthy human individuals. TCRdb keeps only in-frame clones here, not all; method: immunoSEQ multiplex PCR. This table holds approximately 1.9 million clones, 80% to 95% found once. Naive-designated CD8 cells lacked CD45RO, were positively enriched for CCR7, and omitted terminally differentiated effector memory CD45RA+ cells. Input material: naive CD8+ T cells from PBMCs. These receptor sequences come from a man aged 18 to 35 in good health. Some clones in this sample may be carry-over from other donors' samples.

This chain's CDR3 is CASSHGDRNTGELFF. CDR3 DNA sequence: TGTGCCAGCAGCCACGGGGACAGGAACACCGGGGAGCTGTTTTTT. The V and J genes are TRBV9 and TRBJ2-2, with 7 bases lining up with TRBD1. Germline CDR1 is SGDLS and CDR2 is YYNGEE. The CDR3 has 15 residues. V shed 4 bases, J shed 1 base, and the junction held 4 bases outside the gene matches.

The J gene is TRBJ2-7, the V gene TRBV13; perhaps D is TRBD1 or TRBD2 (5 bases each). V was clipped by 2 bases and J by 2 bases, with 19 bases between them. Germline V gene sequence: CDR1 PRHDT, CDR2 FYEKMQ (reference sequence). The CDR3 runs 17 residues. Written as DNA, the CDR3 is TGTGCCAGCAGCTTAAGAACGGGGTTCGACAGAGCCTACGAGCAGTACTTC. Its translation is CASSLRTGFDRAYEQYF.

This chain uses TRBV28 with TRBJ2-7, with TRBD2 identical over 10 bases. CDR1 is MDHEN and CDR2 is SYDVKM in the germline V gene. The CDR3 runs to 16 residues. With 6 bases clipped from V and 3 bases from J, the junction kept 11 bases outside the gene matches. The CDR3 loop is CASSVTSGLIHYEQYF. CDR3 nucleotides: TGTGCCAGCAGCGTGACTAGCGGGCTTATACACTACGAGCAGTACTTC.

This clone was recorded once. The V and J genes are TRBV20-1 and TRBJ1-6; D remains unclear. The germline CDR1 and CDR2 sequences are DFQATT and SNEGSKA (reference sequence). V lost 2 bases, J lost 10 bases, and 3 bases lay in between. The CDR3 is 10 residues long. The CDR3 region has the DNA TGCAGTGCTAGATTGTCACCCCTCCACTTT. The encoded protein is CSARLSPLHF.

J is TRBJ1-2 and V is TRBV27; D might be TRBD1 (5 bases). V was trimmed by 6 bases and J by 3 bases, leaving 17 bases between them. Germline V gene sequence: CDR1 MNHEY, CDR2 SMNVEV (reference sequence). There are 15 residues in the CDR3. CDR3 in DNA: TGTGCCAGCAGGGATGGGACGGGGGGTTACTATGGCTACACCTTC. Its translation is CASRDGTGGYYGYTF.

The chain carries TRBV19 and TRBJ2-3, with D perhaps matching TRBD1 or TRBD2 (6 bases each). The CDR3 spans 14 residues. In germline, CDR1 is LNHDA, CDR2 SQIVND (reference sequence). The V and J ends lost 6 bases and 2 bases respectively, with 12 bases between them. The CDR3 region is CASSQGGHTDTQYF. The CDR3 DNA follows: TGTGCCAGTAGCCAAGGGGGGCACACAGATACGCAGTATTTT.

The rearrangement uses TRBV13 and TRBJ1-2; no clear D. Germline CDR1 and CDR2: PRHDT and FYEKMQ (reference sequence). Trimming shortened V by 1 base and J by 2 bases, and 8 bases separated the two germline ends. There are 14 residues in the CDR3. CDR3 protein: CASSLAGANYGYTF. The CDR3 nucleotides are TGTGCCAGCAGCTTAGCAGGAGCGAACTATGGCTACACCTTC. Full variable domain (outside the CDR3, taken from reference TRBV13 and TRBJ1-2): AAGVIQSPRHLIKEKRETATLKCYPIPRHDTVYWYQQGPGQDPQFLISFYEKMQSDKGSIPDRFSAQQFSDYHSELNMSSLELGDSALYFCASSLAGANYGYTFGSGTRLTVV.

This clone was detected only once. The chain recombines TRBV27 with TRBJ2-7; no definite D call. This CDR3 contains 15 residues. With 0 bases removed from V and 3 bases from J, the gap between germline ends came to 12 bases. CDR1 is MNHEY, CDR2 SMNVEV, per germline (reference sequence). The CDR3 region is CASSLSISAYYEQYF. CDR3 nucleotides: TGTGCCAGCAGTTTATCGATAAGCGCTTACTACGAGCAGTACTTC.

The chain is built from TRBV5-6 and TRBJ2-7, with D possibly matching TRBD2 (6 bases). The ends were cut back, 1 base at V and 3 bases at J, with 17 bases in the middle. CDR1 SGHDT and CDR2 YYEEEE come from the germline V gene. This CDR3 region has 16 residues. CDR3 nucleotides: TGTGCCAGCAGCTTGACGGGGGAGGCCACCGGCTACGAGCAGTACTTC. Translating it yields CASSLTGEATGYEQYF.

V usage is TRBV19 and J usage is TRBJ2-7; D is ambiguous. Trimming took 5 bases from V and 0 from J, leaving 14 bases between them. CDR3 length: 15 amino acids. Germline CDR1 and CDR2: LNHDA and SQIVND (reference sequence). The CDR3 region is CASSDPKRASYEQYF. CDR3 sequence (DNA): TGTGCCAGTAGTGATCCCAAACGCGCCTCCTACGAGCAGTACTTC.

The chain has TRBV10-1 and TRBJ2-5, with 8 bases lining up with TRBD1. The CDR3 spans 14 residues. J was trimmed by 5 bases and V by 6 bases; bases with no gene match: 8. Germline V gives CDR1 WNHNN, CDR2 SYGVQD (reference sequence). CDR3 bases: TGCGCCAGCAGGCCCGACAGGGGTGGGGAGACCCAGTACTTC. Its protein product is CASRPDRGGETQYF.

The CDR3 DNA follows: TGCAGCGTAAACGGACAGGGCACCGGGGAGCTGTTTTTT. Translating gives CSVNGQGTGELFF. The chain is built from TRBV29-1 and TRBJ2-2; 8 nucleotides match TRBD1. Germline CDR1 reads SQVTM; CDR2 reads ANQGSEA. The CDR3 consists of 13 residues. The ends lost 6 bases at V and 4 bases at J; junction bases unmatched: 4.

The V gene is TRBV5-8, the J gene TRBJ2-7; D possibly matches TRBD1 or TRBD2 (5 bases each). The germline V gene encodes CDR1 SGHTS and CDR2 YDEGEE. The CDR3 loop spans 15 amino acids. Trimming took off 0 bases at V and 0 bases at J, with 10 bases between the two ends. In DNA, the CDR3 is TGTGCCAGCAGCTTGGGAGAGGGGAGCTCCTACGAGCAGTACTTC. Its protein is CASSLGEGSSYEQYF.

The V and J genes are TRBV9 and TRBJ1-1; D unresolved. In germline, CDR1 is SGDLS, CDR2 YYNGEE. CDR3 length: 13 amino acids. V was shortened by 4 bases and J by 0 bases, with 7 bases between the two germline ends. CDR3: CASSPKLNTEAFF. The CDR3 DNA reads TGTGCCAGCAGCCCGAAGTTGAACACTGAAGCTTTCTTT.

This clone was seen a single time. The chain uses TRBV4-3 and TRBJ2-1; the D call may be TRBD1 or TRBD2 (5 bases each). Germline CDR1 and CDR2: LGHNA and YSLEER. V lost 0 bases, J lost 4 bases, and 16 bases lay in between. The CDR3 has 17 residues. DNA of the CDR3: TGCGCCAGCAGCCAAGATTTCGGGGCTCCGCCATACAATGAGCAGTTCTTC. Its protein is CASSQDFGAPPYNEQFF.

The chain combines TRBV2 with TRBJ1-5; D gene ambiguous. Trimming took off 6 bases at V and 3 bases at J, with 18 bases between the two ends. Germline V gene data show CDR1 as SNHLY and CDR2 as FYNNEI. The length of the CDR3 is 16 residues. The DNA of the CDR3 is TGTGCCAGCAGCCAAATGCCCCTAGGCGCCAATCAGCCCCAGCATTTT. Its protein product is CASSQMPLGANQPQHF.

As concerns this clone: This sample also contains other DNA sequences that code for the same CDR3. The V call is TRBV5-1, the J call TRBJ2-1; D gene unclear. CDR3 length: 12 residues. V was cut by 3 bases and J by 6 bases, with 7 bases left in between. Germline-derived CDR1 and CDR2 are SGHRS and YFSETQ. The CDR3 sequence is CASSYLGNEQFF. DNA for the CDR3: TGCGCCAGCAGCTACCTAGGCAATGAGCAGTTCTTC.

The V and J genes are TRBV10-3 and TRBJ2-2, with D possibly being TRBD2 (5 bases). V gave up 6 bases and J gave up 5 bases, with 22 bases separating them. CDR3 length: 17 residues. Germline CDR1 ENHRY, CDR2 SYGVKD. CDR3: CAIRYTGNPDPTGELFF. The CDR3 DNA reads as TGTGCCATCAGGTATACCGGGAACCCCGACCCGACCGGGGAGCTGTTTTTT.